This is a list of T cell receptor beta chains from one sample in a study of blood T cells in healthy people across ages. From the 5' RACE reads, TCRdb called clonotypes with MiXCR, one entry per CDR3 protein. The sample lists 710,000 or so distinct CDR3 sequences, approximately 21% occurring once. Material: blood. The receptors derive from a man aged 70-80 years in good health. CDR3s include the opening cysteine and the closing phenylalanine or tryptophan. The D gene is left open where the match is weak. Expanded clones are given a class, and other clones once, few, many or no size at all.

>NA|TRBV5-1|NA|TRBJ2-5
TGCGCCAGCAGCTTGGGAGAAGGTAACTGGGAGACCCAGTACTTC
CASSLGEGNWETQYF
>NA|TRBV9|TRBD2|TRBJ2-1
TGTGCCAGCAGCGTAGAAGGCGGGAGGGCCTTCGATGAGCAGTTCTTC
CASSVEGGRAFDEQFF
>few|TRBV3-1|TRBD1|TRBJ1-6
TGTGCCAGCAGCCGGGACAGGGACCCACCCCTCCACTTT
CASSRDRDPPLHF
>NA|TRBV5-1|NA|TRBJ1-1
TGCGCCAGCAGCTTGGGGGGACTGGACACTGAAGCTCTCTTT
CASSLGGLDTEALF
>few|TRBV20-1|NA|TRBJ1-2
TGCAGTGCTGGCGCCCCTGGGGGACTCTATGGCTACACCTTC
CSAGAPGGLYGYTF
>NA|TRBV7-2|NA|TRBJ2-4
TGTGCCAGCAGCTCCAGAGGAACAATAGCCAAAAACATTCAGTACTTC
CASSSRGTIAKNIQYF
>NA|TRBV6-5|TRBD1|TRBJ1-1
TGTACCAGCAGGTCGGCCGGGACAGGGAGGTCCGGGGCTTTCTTT
CTSRSAGTGRSGAFF
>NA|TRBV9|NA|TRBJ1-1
TGTGCCAGCAGCTTCAGAGGGGGAGGAGACACTGAAGCTTTCTTT
CASSFRGGGDTEAFF
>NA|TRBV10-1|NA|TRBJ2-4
TGCGCCAGCAGTGAGGAGATCGGGATTCAGTACTTC
CASSEEIGIQYF
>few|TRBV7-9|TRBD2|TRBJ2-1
TGTGCCAGCAGCCTATTGAGCGGGGTACCCTACAATGAGCAGTTCTTC
CASSLLSGVPYNEQFF
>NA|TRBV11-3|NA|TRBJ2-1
TGTGCCAGCAACGGGGGGACAACCCACAATGAGCAGTTCTTC
CASNGGTTHNEQFF
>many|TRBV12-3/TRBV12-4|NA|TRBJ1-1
TGTGCCAGCAGTTTAACCCGGAGAACTGAAGCTTTCTTT
CASSLTRRTEAFF
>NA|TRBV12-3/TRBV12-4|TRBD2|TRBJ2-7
TGTGCCAGCAGTTTTGGGTTCACGGGGGGGGTCGAGCAGTACTTC
CASSFGFTGGVEQYF
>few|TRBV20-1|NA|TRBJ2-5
TGCACAGCAGGGACCAACCCGCAAGAGACCCAGTACTTC
CTAGTNPQETQYF
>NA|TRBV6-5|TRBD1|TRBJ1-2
TGTGCCAGCAGCCCCCGACAGGGGACTGGCTACACCTTC
CASSPRQGTGYTF
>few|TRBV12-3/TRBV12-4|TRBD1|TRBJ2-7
TGTGCCAGCAGTCCTCGACAGGGGTCCCACGAGCAGTACTTC
CASSPRQGSHEQYF
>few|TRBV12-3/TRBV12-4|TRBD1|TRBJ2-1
TGTGCCAGCAGTGAAGGAGCGGGACAGGGAACCAATGAGCAGTTCTTC
CASSEGAGQGTNEQFF
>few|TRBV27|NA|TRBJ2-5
TGTGCCAGCAGTTTGCGGTGGCTAGCACAAGAGACCCAGTACTTC
CASSLRWLAQETQYF
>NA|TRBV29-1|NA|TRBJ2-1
TGCAGCGGGGGGTTGGATGAGCAGTTCTTC
CSGGLDEQFF
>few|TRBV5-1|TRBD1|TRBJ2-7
TGCGCCAGCACAGGACAGGGGTACGAGCAGTACTTC
CASTGQGYEQYF
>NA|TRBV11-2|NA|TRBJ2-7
TGTGCCAGCAGCTTAGATGGCGGGGTAAACGAGCAGTACTTC
CASSLDGGVNEQYF
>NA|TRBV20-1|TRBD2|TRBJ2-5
TGCAGTGCTAGAGATTTTGGGACTAGCAGGTTCGAAGAGACCCAGTACTTC
CSARDFGTSRFEETQYF
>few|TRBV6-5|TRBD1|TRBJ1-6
TGTGCCAGCAGTTATGGGACAGGGGAAAATTCACCCCTCCACTTT
CASSYGTGENSPLHF
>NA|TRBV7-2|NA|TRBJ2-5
TGTGCCAGCAGCTTGGGTAGCGGCAGAGAGACCCAGTACTTC
CASSLGSGRETQYF
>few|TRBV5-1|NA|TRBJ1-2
TGCGCCAGCAGCGCACAGGAAAAATCCTATGGCTACACCTTC
CASSAQEKSYGYTF
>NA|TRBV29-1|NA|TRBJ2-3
TGCAGCGTACGTCCCACAGATACGCAGTATTTT
CSVRPTDTQYF
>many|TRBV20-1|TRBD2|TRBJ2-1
TGCAGTGCTAGAGATGTGCGGGGGATCAATGAGCAGTTCTTC
CSARDVRGINEQFF
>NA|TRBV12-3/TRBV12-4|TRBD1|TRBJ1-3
TGTGCCAGCAGTTCAAGGGGGCAGGGAAACACCATATATTTT
CASSSRGQGNTIYF
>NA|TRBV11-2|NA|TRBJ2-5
TGTGCCAGCAGCTTTATAGGGACTGGAAAAGAGACCCAGTACTTC
CASSFIGTGKETQYF
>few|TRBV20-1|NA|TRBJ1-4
TGCAGTGCTAGAGACCCCATTGGTAATGAAAAACTGTTTTTT
CSARDPIGNEKLFF
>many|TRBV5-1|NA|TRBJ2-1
TGCGCCAGCAGCTTGATCGAGAAGGGTGAGAATGAGCAGTTCTTC
CASSLIEKGENEQFF
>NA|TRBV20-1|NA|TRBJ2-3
TGCAGTGCGCGGGACTCCCAGAAGTGGGATACGCAGTATTTT
CSARDSQKWDTQYF
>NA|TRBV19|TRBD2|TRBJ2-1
TGTGCCAGTAGTCCTATTGGTCGGCTAGCGGGAGTCTCCGGCAATGAGCAGTTCTTC
CASSPIGRLAGVSGNEQFF
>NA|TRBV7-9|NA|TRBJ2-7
TGTGCCAGCAGCAGCCTCCGGGACACCCTCTACGAGCAGTACTTC
CASSSLRDTLYEQYF
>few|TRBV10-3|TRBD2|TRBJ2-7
TGTGCCATCAGTCCACTAGCGGGGGAGTACGAGCAGTACTTC
CAISPLAGEYEQYF
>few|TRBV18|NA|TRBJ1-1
TGTGCCAGCTCACCACAACCAGGGACAAACACTGAAGCTTTCTTT
CASSPQPGTNTEAFF
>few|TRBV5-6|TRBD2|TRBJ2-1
TGTGCCAGCAGCATCGGACTAGCGGGATTTTACAATGAGCAGTTCTTC
CASSIGLAGFYNEQFF
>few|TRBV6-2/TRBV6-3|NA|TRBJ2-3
TGTGCCAGCAGTTACAATGCAGATACGCAGTATTTT
CASSYNADTQYF
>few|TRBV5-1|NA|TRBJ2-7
TGCGCCAGCAGCTTGGAGCGGGCAGGGGGATTCGAGCAGTACTTC
CASSLERAGGFEQYF
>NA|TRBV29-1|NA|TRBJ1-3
TGCAGCGTTGGGGTCACCCCTGGGGGAAACACCATATATTTT
CSVGVTPGGNTIYF